This is a list of T cell receptor beta chains from one sample in a study of a mutant IDH1 vaccine in newly diagnosed glioma. These TCRs are of unknown antigen specificity. TCRdb's table, derived via immunoSEQ multiplex PCR, lists solely in-frame clones and lacks some. The profile covers about 21,000 clones, with about 90% appearing a single time and 4.5% to 6% taken by the ten largest. The material was PBMCs, obtained from a glioma patient whose treatment included an IDH1 peptide vaccine. These receptors were taken from a woman aged 35 to 49 with glioma. The CDR3 runs from the conserved cysteine through the conserved F or W. The order of the fields is V gene, clone size, CDR3 length, D gene, J gene, CDR3 DNA, CDR3 protein. The D gene is left open where the match is weak. Expanded clones get a size class; other rows say once, few or many, or leave the size out.

>TRBV7-2|-|16|-|TRBJ1-1
TGTGCCAGCAGCTTAGATCTCGGACAACTCCCCACTGAAGCTTTCTTT
CASSLDLGQLPTEAFF
>TRBV7-9|-|19|-|TRBJ1-1
TGTGCCAGCAGCTTGCGACTGGCTAGAGAGGGTCAGGTGAACACTGAAGCTTTCTTT
CASSLRLAREGQVNTEAFF
>TRBV4-1|-|16|-|TRBJ2-2
TGCGCCAGCAGCCCGTGGTACCTAATCAACACCGGGGAGCTGTTTTTT
CASSPWYLINTGELFF
>TRBV6-5|-|13|-|TRBJ1-4
TGTGCCAGCAGTTACGGGGTCATGGCGAAACTGTTTTTT
CASSYGVMAKLFF
>TRBV5-1|once|13|TRBD1|TRBJ1-5
TGCGCCAGCAGCTTCGGACAGGGTAAGCCCCAGCATTTT
CASSFGQGKPQHF
>TRBV18|few|14|-|TRBJ1-1
TGTGCCAGCTCACCATCGACGGGAAAAACTGAAGCTTTCTTT
CASSPSTGKTEAFF
>TRBV19|-|13|TRBD1|TRBJ1-2
TGTGCCAGTAGCCGTGGACAGGGGAATGGCTACACCTTC
CASSRGQGNGYTF
>TRBV11-2|-|14|-|TRBJ2-7
TGTGCCAGCAGCTTAGGTTACAGGGCCTACGAGCAGTACTTC
CASSLGYRAYEQYF
>TRBV27|-|15|TRBD1|TRBJ1-3
TGTGCCAGCAGTGCGACAGGGTCTACTGGAAACACCATATATTTT
CASSATGSTGNTIYF
>TRBV19|-|16|-|TRBJ1-5
TGTGCCAGTAGTACCCGGGGAGGGACGCGCAATCAGCCCCAGCATTTT
CASSTRGGTRNQPQHF
>TRBV27|-|19|-|TRBJ2-7
TGTGCCAGCAGTTTATCGTTACCTGGGACCCAGGCAAAAGGGTACGAGCAGTACTTC
CASSLSLPGTQAKGYEQYF
>TRBV10-3|-|15|-|TRBJ1-1
TGTGCCATCAGTGGCAATCAGGGGATGGACACTGAAGCTTTCTTT
CAISGNQGMDTEAFF
>TRBV10-3|-|18|-|TRBJ1-5
TGTGCCATCAGTGAGTCGATGACCGATTCCTATAGCAATCAGCCCCAGCATTTT
CAISESMTDSYSNQPQHF
>TRBV7-2|few|15|-|TRBJ2-5
TGTGCCAGCAGCTTAGGAGGGACATCCCGGGAGACCCAGTACTTC
CASSLGGTSRETQYF
>TRBV2|-|11|TRBD1|TRBJ1-1
TGTGCCAGCTGGGGACAGTCTGAAGCTTTCTTT
CASWGQSEAFF
>TRBV5-4|-|15|TRBD1|TRBJ2-7
TGTGCCAGCAGCTTGGAGGGACAGAGCTCCTACGAGCAGTACTTC
CASSLEGQSSYEQYF
>TRBV7-2|-|14|-|TRBJ1-1
TGTGCCAGCAGCTTAGGGACATCGGGATCTGAAGCTTTCTTT
CASSLGTSGSEAFF
>TRBV7-8|-|15|-|TRBJ1-1
TGTGCCAGCAGCTTATGGAGGATAATGAACACTGAAGCTTTCTTT
CASSLWRIMNTEAFF
>TRBV29-1|-|13|-|TRBJ2-7
TGCAGCGTTGAGTCCAGGGAACCCTACGAGCAGTACTTC
CSVESREPYEQYF
>TRBV10-1|-|16|-|TRBJ2-2
TGCGCCAGCAGTGAGTCGGTCGCAGCGAACACCGGGGAGCTGTTTTTT
CASSESVAANTGELFF
>TRBV6-5|-|14|TRBD1|TRBJ1-4
TGTGCCAGCAGTACGACAGGGGGCACGGAAAAACTGTTTTTT
CASSTTGGTEKLFF
>TRBV5-1|-|14|-|TRBJ2-5
TGCGCCAGTTCCGCGATGGGATACCAAGAGACCCAGTACTTC
CASSAMGYQETQYF
>TRBV29-1|few|13|TRBD1|TRBJ1-2
TGCAGCGAAGGGACAGGGGGCTCAGATGGCTACACCTTC
CSEGTGGSDGYTF
>TRBV7-2|once|15|-|TRBJ2-7
TGTGCCAGCAGCTCCCCTAACGGGGGGCACTACGAGCAGTACTTC
CASSSPNGGHYEQYF
>TRBV20-1|-|11|-|TRBJ2-2
TGCAGTGCTAGAGTTACCGGGGAGCTGTTTTTT
CSARVTGELFF
>TRBV27|once|14|-|TRBJ2-7
TGTGCCAGCAGTCCCACCGGATGGGGGTATGAGCAGTACTTC
CASSPTGWGYEQYF
>TRBV2|-|13|-|TRBJ2-7
TGTGCCAGCAGTGTAGGGCCAGCCAGGGAGCAGTACTTC
CASSVGPAREQYF
>TRBV11-2|once|16|-|TRBJ2-2
TGTGCCAGCAGCTGGGGTCCGATACTTAACACCGGGGAGCTGTTTTTT
CASSWGPILNTGELFF
>TRBV7-2|-|17|TRBD2|TRBJ2-5
TGTGCCAGCAGCCGCGGGGGGAGCGGGAGGGCCGGGGAGACCCAGTACTTC
CASSRGGSGRAGETQYF
>TRBV2|-|13|TRBD1|TRBJ1-2
TGTGCCAGCAGCCCAGGGGGTGACTACGGCTACACCTTC
CASSPGGDYGYTF
>TRBV4-2|-|17|-|TRBJ2-4
TGTGCCAGCAGCCAAAGGGGGGCCTCTTTAGCCAAAAACATTCAGTACTTC
CASSQRGASLAKNIQYF
>TRBV5-5|-|16|-|TRBJ2-5
TGTGCCAGCAGCAGCCCCCGGGACCTTGCCGGAGAGACCCAGTACTTC
CASSSPRDLAGETQYF
>TRBV5-4|-|14|-|TRBJ1-3
TGTGCCAGCAGCTTGGTGGGCTCTGGAAACACCATATATTTT
CASSLVGSGNTIYF
>TRBV4-3|-|16|-|TRBJ1-2
TGCGCCAGCAGCCAAGATTATCGGCAGGGTGGAGATGGCTACACCTTC
CASSQDYRQGGDGYTF
>TRBV10-3|-|15|TRBD1|TRBJ2-7
TGTGCCATCAGTGAGTCGGGACAGGGGATTGGAGAGCAGTACTTC
CAISESGQGIGEQYF
>TRBV4-2|-|15|-|TRBJ1-5
TGTGCCAGCAGCCAAGATCGTCAGCTTCAGGAGCCCCAGCATTTT
CASSQDRQLQEPQHF
>TRBV4-2|-|13|TRBD2|TRBJ2-7
TGTGCCAGCAGCCAAGAGGGGAGGGACGAGCAGTACTTC
CASSQEGRDEQYF
>TRBV4-2|-|17|TRBD2|TRBJ2-2
TGTGCCAGCAGCCCAGGAGGACTAGCTGCGAACACCGGGGAGCTGTTTTTT
CASSPGGLAANTGELFF
>TRBV5-4|few|15|-|TRBJ1-1
TGTGCCAGCCGTCGAGATGTGTGGGGCGCGACTGAAGCTTTCTTT
CASRRDVWGATEAFF
>TRBV6-5|-|14|-|TRBJ1-6
TGTGCCAGCAGTTATGTGACCTATAATTCACCCCTCCACTTT
CASSYVTYNSPLHF
>TRBV5-1|once|15|TRBD1|TRBJ2-7
TGCGCCAGCAGCTTGGCAACCGGACAGGGATACGAGCAGTACTTC
CASSLATGQGYEQYF